One and the same sample provided the 10 T cell receptor beta chains below, sequenced in a study of blood T cells in healthy people across ages. Primed by a sample-barcoded 5' primer and a J-beta primer mix, a second PCR proceeded for about 7 to 11 cycles. One entry per CDR3 protein results from TCRdb running MiXCR on the 5' RACE reads. The sample gives fewer than 1.5 million distinct CDR3 sequences, approximately 38% of which show up once; 7% to 9.5% is in the top ten. Specimen: blood. The source is a woman younger than 35 in good health.

The J gene is TRBJ2-5, the V gene TRBV20-1; D not certain. The CDR3 totals 13 residues. Germline V gives CDR1 DFQATT, CDR2 SNEGSKA (reference sequence). Deletions cut 0 bases from V and 5 bases from J, with 10 bases between. CDR3 nucleotides: TGCAGTGCTAGAGATCCCGCTGGGGAGACCCAGTACTTC. It encodes CSARDPAGETQYF.

This chain joins TRBV12-3 or TRBV12-4 and TRBJ1-5; D call uncertain. Deletions cut 7 bases from V and 3 bases from J, with 13 bases between. This CDR3 comprises 14 residues. Written as DNA, the CDR3 is TGTGCCAGCATTGCGGGCGGTCCCAATCAGCCCCAGCATTTT. This gives the protein CASIAGGPNQPQHF.

The sample holds many counts of this clonotype. V is TRBV27 and J is TRBJ2-3; TRBD2 matches 12 bases. Trimming at V came to 4 bases and at J to 1 base, leaving 3 bases not matched to a gene. Germline lookup yields CDR1 MNHEY and CDR2 SMNVEV (reference sequence). This CDR3 comprises 16 residues. The CDR3 bases are TGTGCCAGCAGTTCTGGACTAGCGGGACGCACAGATACGCAGTATTTT. Translated: CASSSGLAGRTDTQYF.

This chain uses TRBV12-3 or TRBV12-4 with TRBJ1-5; D is ambiguous. V shed 5 bases and J shed 4 bases, with 9 bases lying between them. The CDR3 consists of 13 residues. The CDR3 here is CASSQTVNQPQHF. Written as DNA, the CDR3 is TGTGCCAGCAGTCAGACGGTGAATCAGCCCCAGCATTTT.

This chain uses TRBV20-1 with TRBJ2-1; D is uncertain. CDR1 DFQATT and CDR2 SNEGSKA come from the germline V gene (reference sequence). The CDR3 runs to 15 residues. Trimming shortened V by 0 bases and J by 8 bases, and 17 bases separated the two germline ends. CDR3 protein: CSAREGLLRPDEQFF. CDR3 nucleotides: TGCAGTGCTAGAGAAGGCCTCCTTCGACCCGATGAGCAGTTCTTC.

This clonotype was seen a handful of times. The chain combines TRBV10-3 with TRBJ2-1; D ambiguous. Trimming cost V 2 bases and J 9 bases, with 8 bases left between them. The CDR3 runs 12 residues. CDR1 and CDR2 from the germline V gene are ENHRY and SYGVKD. In nucleotides, the CDR3 is TGTGCCATCAGTGAGGGGGTCGGTGAGCAGTTCTTC. Its translation: CAISEGVGEQFF.

CDR3 coding DNA: TGTGCCAGCAGTTACCTAGCGGGAGGGGACGAGCAGTACTTC. Amino acid sequence: CASSYLAGGDEQYF. The chain has TRBV6-5 and TRBJ2-7; 12 bases line up with TRBD2. Trimming took 2 bases from V and 5 from J; bases not matched to a gene: 1. The CDR3 length is 14 residues. Germline values: CDR1 MNHEY, CDR2 SVGAGI.

This clonotype occurred a few times. V is TRBV6-1 and J is TRBJ2-4; TRBD2 agrees at 9 bases. Germline CDR1 is MNHNS and CDR2 is SASEGT. The CDR3 loop spans 19 amino acids. With V trimmed by 6 bases and J by 0 bases, 15 bases remained unmatched. For the CDR3, the DNA is TGTGCCAGCAGAAAAGCGGGGGGTAGCGGGAGATTAGCCAAAAACATTCAGTACTTC. Translation gives CASRKAGGSGRLAKNIQYF.

This clonotype has only a few counts. The genes are TRBV15 and TRBJ2-1; no firm D call. V gave up 4 bases and J gave up 6 bases, with 10 bases separating them. Looked up from germline, CDR1 is LNHNV and CDR2 is YYDKDF (reference sequence). The CDR3 is made up of 13 amino acids. The CDR3 DNA reads TGTGCCACCAGCACAGGAGCGCTCAATGAGCAGTTCTTC. It encodes CATSTGALNEQFF.

The chain is built from TRBV5-1 and TRBJ2-5; possibly TRBD2 for D (6 bases). Germline V gene sequence: CDR1 SGHRS, CDR2 YFSETQ. The CDR3 has 15 amino acids. V lost 0 bases, J lost 5 bases, and 14 bases lay in between. CDR3 DNA sequence: TGCGCCAGCAGCTTGGGAGTCGGGAGCTCGGAGACCCAGTACTTC. This gives the protein CASSLGVGSSETQYF.